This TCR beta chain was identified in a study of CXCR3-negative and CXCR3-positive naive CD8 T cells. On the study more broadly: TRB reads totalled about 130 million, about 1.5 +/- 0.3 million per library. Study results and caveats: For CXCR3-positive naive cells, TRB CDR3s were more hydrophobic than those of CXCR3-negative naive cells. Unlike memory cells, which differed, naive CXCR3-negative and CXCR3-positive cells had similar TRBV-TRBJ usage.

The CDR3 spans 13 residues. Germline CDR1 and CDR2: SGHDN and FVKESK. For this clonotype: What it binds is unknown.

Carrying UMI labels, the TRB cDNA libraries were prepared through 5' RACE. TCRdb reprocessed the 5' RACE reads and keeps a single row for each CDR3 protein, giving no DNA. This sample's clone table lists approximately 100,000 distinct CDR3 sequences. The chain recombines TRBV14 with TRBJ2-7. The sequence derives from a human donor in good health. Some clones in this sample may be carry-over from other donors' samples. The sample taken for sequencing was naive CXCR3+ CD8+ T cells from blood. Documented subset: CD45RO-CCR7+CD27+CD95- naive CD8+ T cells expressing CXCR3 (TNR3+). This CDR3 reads CASSPWGSYEQYF. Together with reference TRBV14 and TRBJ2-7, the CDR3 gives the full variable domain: EAGVTQFPSHSVIEKGQTVTLRCDPISGHDNLYWYRRVMGKEIKFLLHFVKESKQDESGMPNNRFLAERTGGTYSTLKVQPAELEDSGVYFCASSPWGSYEQYFGPGTRLTVT.